The 17 T cell receptor beta chains presented below share a single source sample, sequenced in a study of T cell clonotyping in hematopoietic cell transplantation. Measured with immunoSEQ multiplex PCR; TCRdb has only the in-frame clones, and not every one. This sample yields roughly 12,000 clones, of which about 70% are seen a single time; roughly 14% belongs to the top ten. The sample was peripheral blood mononuclear cells, taken 180 days after allogeneic stem cell transplant. All receptors come from a male patient aged 55 to 69 who had an allogeneic stem cell transplant from an unrelated donor, so the T cells may come from the graft donor. Some clones in this sample may be carry-over from other donors' samples.

CDR3 sequence: CASSLGGPTYEQYF. The CDR3 nucleotides read TGCGCCAGCAGCTTGGGGGGCCCGACCTACGAGCAGTACTTC. This rearrangement joins TRBV5-1 to TRBJ2-7, with a possible D match to TRBD1 (5 bases). Germline lookup yields CDR1 SGHRS and CDR2 YFSETQ. Trimming took off 0 bases at V and 2 bases at J, with 9 bases between the two ends. The CDR3 consists of 14 residues.

This clone was counted between two and nine times. This sequence joins TRBV7-3 and TRBJ2-1; 7 bases fit TRBD2. CDR3 size: 15 residues. The ends lost 2 bases at V and 5 bases at J; junction bases unmatched: 6. Per germline, CDR1 SGHTA and CDR2 FQGTGA. CDR3 nucleotide sequence: TGTGCCAGCAGCTTAGCGGGGACTATAAACAATGAGCAGTTCTTC. It encodes CASSLAGTINNEQFF.

This clone was observed a handful of times. This rearrangement joins TRBV11-1 to TRBJ2-3; D remains unclear. Germline loops: CDR1 SGHAT, CDR2 FQDESV (reference sequence). Trimming took 1 base from V and 1 from J, leaving 6 bases between them. There are 14 residues in the CDR3. In nucleotides, the CDR3 is TGTGCCAGCAGCTTAGGAGGCGGCACAGATACGCAGTATTTT. Protein sequence: CASSLGGGTDTQYF.

The chain couples TRBV6-5 to TRBJ1-1, with TRBD1 identical over 10 bases. Germline trimming cut 0 bases from V and 11 bases from J; bases unmatched to any gene: 3. The CDR3 is made up of 13 amino acids. Per the germline V gene, CDR1 is MNHEY and CDR2 is SVGAGI. This CDR3 reads CASSYSRQGAAFF. The CDR3 DNA follows: TGTGCCAGCAGTTACTCGAGACAGGGGGCTGCTTTCTTT.

This clone is categorized as medium-sized. The rearrangement uses TRBV19 and TRBJ2-2; 9 bases are a match to TRBD1. Germline lookup yields CDR1 LNHDA and CDR2 SQIVND (reference sequence). The CDR3 sequence is 17 residues long. J lost 0 bases, V lost 6 bases, and 8 bases had no gene match. The CDR3 reads CASSPGQGGPNTGELFF. Written as DNA, the CDR3 is TGTGCCAGTAGCCCGGGACAGGGAGGACCGAACACCGGGGAGCTGTTTTTT.

This clone was observed a handful of times. The chain combines TRBV4-3 with TRBJ2-7, with 11 bases lining up with TRBD2. Germline CDR1 is LGHNA and CDR2 is YSLEER. The junction had 8 bases not matched to a gene; V was cut back by 1 base and J by 12 bases. This CDR3 contains 14 residues. CDR3 coding DNA: TGCGCCAGCAGCCAAGGGGTTTCTAGCGGGAGGCCGTACTTC. It encodes CASSQGVSSGRPYF.

The genes are TRBV25-1 and TRBJ1-2, with 7 bases aligning to TRBD1. CDR3 length: 15 amino acids. After removal of 4 bases from V and 3 bases from J, the junction contained 8 bases not matched to a gene. Germline loops: CDR1 MGHDK, CDR2 SYGVNS. CDR3 sequence reads: CASSGRDSSDYGYTF. CDR3 sequence (DNA): TGTGCCAGCAGTGGGAGGGACAGTTCGGACTATGGCTACACCTTC.

This clone came up once. V gene TRBV7-2 combines with J gene TRBJ1-5; D is possibly TRBD1 (5 bases). Germline V gene data show CDR1 as SGHTA and CDR2 as FQGNSA. Trimming took off 5 bases at V and 1 base at J, with 15 bases between the two ends. This CDR3 comprises 16 residues. The CDR3 DNA reads TGTGCCAGCAGCCCATCCGGGACGGTAAGCAATCAGCCCCAGCATTTT. It encodes CASSPSGTVSNQPQHF.

V and J are TRBV7-6 and TRBJ1-6; 12 nucleotides agree with TRBD1. V dropped 1 base and J dropped 11; count of bases not matched to a gene: 3. The CDR3 has 15 residues. Per the germline V gene, CDR1 is SGHVS and CDR2 is FNYEAQ. The CDR3 region is CASSLGGQGATPLHF. The CDR3 coding sequence is TGTGCCAGCAGCTTAGGGGGACAGGGGGCGACACCCCTCCACTTT.

This clone was detected a few times. The V call is TRBV6-1, the J call TRBJ2-7; 9 bases match TRBD2. V lost 6 bases, J lost 3 bases, and 9 bases stayed unmatched. CDR3 size: 15 residues. Germline lookup yields CDR1 MNHNS and CDR2 SASEGT. Here the CDR3 reads CASRGERGAYYEQYF. The CDR3 DNA follows: TGTGCCAGCAGAGGCGAGCGGGGGGCCTACTACGAGCAGTACTTC.

This chain connects TRBV28 to TRBJ2-5; D may match TRBD1 or TRBD2 (7 bases each). Between the trimmed V and J ends, which lost 5 bases and 5 bases, there was a span of 21 bases. The CDR3 is 16 residues long. The germline V gene has CDR1 MDHEN and CDR2 SYDVKM. CDR3 sequence (DNA): TGTGCCAGCAGTCCTCCTGGGGCAGGGGGGGCGGAGACCCAGTACTTC. Its translation: CASSPPGAGGAETQYF.

The J gene is TRBJ1-5, the V gene TRBV29-1; TRBD1 is a possible D gene (5 bases). The germline V gene encodes CDR1 SQVTM and CDR2 ANQGSEA. The CDR3 is made up of 13 amino acids. With 6 bases removed from V and 2 bases from J, the gap between germline ends came to 11 bases. DNA for the CDR3: TGCAGCGTAATAATGGGGGGCAATCAGCCCCAGCATTTT. Its protein product is CSVIMGGNQPQHF.

The rearrangement uses TRBV14 and TRBJ1-2, with D maybe TRBD1 (5 bases). From germline, CDR1 is SGHDN and CDR2 FVKESK. The CDR3 runs to 13 residues. The V end was cut by 6 bases, the J end by 4 bases, with 12 bases between. CDR3 in DNA: TGTGCCAGCAGTCAGGGTCCAGGCTATGGCTACACCTTC. It yields the protein CASSQGPGYGYTF.

The chain links TRBV5-4 to TRBJ2-5; D may be TRBD1 (6 bases). V lost 5 bases, J lost 8 bases, and 25 bases lay in between. This CDR3 contains 16 residues. Germline values: CDR1 SGHNT, CDR2 YYREEE (reference sequence). The CDR3 DNA follows: TGTGCCAGCAGGATGACAGCCCAGGACAGCCCACGCACCCAGTACTTC. It is translated as CASRMTAQDSPRTQYF.

The chain joins TRBV6-1 to TRBJ2-7, with 10 bases matching TRBD1. Germline trimming cut 5 bases from V and 6 bases from J; bases unmatched to any gene: 7. The CDR3 has 14 amino acids. The V gene's germline CDR1 is MNHNS and CDR2 SASEGT. DNA for the CDR3: TGTGCCAGCAGTCTGGGACAGGGGTTCCCCGAGCAGTACTTC. Its translation: CASSLGQGFPEQYF.

In its sample, this clone is medium-sized. The chain uses TRBV29-1 and TRBJ2-5; D perhaps matches TRBD2 (6 bases). Per germline, CDR1 SQVTM and CDR2 ANQGSEA. Trimming shortened V by 1 base and J by 5 bases, and 11 bases separated the two germline ends. This CDR3 spans 13 amino acids. For the CDR3, the DNA is TGCAGCGTTGAAGGCGGGGTAGTCGAGACCCAGTACTTC. This translates into CSVEGGVVETQYF.

DNA of the CDR3: TGTGCCAGCAGTTTATCAGGTTCCACCTACGAGCAGTACTTC. Its translation is CASSLSGSTYEQYF. The chain combines TRBV27 with TRBJ2-7; D remains ambiguous. In germline, CDR1 is MNHEY, CDR2 SMNVEV (reference sequence). V lost 0 bases to trimming and J lost 2 bases, with 8 bases between them. The CDR3 runs 14 residues.